One T cell receptor (beta chain) is described in this entry. The data originate from a study of control samples from healthy donors and cancer patients. V lost 5 bases to trimming and J lost 8 bases, with 13 bases between them. CDR3 length: 13 amino acids. Germline V CDR1 and CDR2: SGHRS, YFSETQ. The protocol was immunoSEQ multiplex PCR, while the TCRdb copy is restricted to in-frame clones and leaves out a portion. Among around 170,000 clones listed, roughly nine tenths were seen once. V usage is TRBV5-1 and J usage is TRBJ1-4; D is uncertain. The sample comprised blood. The TCR was taken from a man aged 25-45 years in good health. Written as DNA, the CDR3 is TGCGCCAGCAGAGGGCAGGACGGGGAAAAACTGTTTTTT. Translation: CASRGQDGEKLFF.